These 18 T cell receptor beta chains were sequenced from one sample in a study of cytomegalovirus exposure and HLA in healthy donors. Generated by immunoSEQ multiplex PCR, the TCRdb table keeps only in-frame clones and is missing some. This repertoire shows roughly 280,000 clones, about 86% found once; its top ten account for around 1%. Sequencing was performed on PBMCs. The receptors shown here come from a woman younger than 30 in good health and CMV-seronegative.

The V gene is TRBV15, the J gene TRBJ1-2, with no clear D. The length of the CDR3 is 11 residues. Per the germline V gene, CDR1 is LNHNV and CDR2 is YYDKDF (reference sequence). V lost 0 bases and J 12 bases, leaving 8 bases between the germline ends. CDR3 region: CATSRDSVHTF. CDR3 DNA: TGTGCCACCAGCAGAGATTCCGTCCACACCTTC.

The chain recombines TRBV4-3 with TRBJ2-7, with D perhaps matching TRBD1 (7 bases). V lost 0 bases and J lost 4, with 16 bases in between. The CDR3 sequence is 16 residues long. The germline CDR1 and CDR2 sequences are LGHNA and YSLEER. CDR3 bases: TGCGCCAGCAGCCAAGATGTGGGCAGGGGGGATTACGAGCAGTACTTC. Translated, it gives CASSQDVGRGDYEQYF.

The CDR3 bases are TGTGCCAGCAGCTTACAGCAGGTCCCCTACGAGCAGTACTTC. Its protein product is CASSLQQVPYEQYF. The V gene is TRBV7-2, the J gene TRBJ2-7; no clear D gene. Germline CDR1 and CDR2: SGHTA and FQGNSA. Trimming removed 2 bases at V and 2 bases at J, with 10 bases between. This CDR3 is built from 14 residues.

The V call is TRBV4-3, the J call TRBJ1-4, with TRBD1 as a possible D gene (6 bases). Trimming removed 4 bases at V and 0 bases at J, with 15 bases between. CDR1 LGHNA and CDR2 YSLEER come from the germline V gene. The CDR3 has 17 residues. CDR3 sequence: CASSPHPDSATNEKLFF. CDR3 nucleotide sequence: TGCGCCAGCAGCCCCCACCCGGACAGTGCAACTAATGAAAAACTGTTTTTT.

The gene calls are TRBV18 and TRBJ1-2, with D uncertain. V lost 3 bases and J 6 bases, leaving 14 bases between the germline ends. The CDR3 totals 14 residues. Germline-derived CDR1 and CDR2 are KGHSH and LQKENI. The CDR3 bases are TGTGCCAGCTCACCGTATACGGAGGCGAATGGCTACACCTTC. Protein: CASSPYTEANGYTF. Together with reference TRBV18 and TRBJ1-2, the CDR3 gives the full variable domain: NAGVMQNPRHLVRRRGQEARLRCSPMKGHSHVYWYRQLPEEGLKFMVYLQKENIIDESGMPKERFSAEFPKEGPSILRIQQVVRGDSAAYFCASSPYTEANGYTFGSGTRLTVV.

J is TRBJ2-5 and V is TRBV5-1; 12 bases agree with TRBD2. Germline CDR1 and CDR2: SGHRS and YFSETQ. Germline trimming cut 0 bases from V and 3 bases from J; bases unmatched to any gene: 3. This CDR3 is 16 amino acids long. CDR3 sequence (DNA): TGCGCCAGCAGCTTGGGACTAGCGGGAGTAGAAGAGACCCAGTACTTC. Its translation is CASSLGLAGVEETQYF. Full variable domain (rest looked up from reference TRBV5-1 and TRBJ2-5): KAGVTQTPRYLIKTRGQQVTLSCSPISGHRSVSWYQQTPGQGLQFLFEYFSETQRNKGNFPGRFSGRQFSNSRSEMNVSTLELGDSALYLCASSLGLAGVEETQYFGPGTRLLVL.

The chain is built from TRBV4-2 and TRBJ1-2; TRBD1 matches at 8 bases. The CDR3 runs to 15 residues. J gave up 1 base and V 4 bases, and 5 bases lay outside the gene matches. In germline, CDR1 is LGHNA, CDR2 YNFKEQ. This CDR3 reads CASSRPTGDNYGYTF. The CDR3 DNA reads as TGTGCCAGCAGCCGCCCGACAGGGGATAACTATGGCTACACCTTC.

V gene TRBV27 combines with J gene TRBJ2-7; 10 bases agree with TRBD2. V trimming: 5 bases; J trimming: 3 bases; junction bases outside the gene matches: 4. The CDR3 has 14 amino acids. Germline values: CDR1 MNHEY, CDR2 SMNVEV (reference sequence). This CDR3 reads CASSLSGGLYEQYF. CDR3 DNA: TGTGCCAGCAGTCTTAGCGGGGGGCTCTACGAGCAGTACTTC.

The CDR3 is CASSWDSRQETQYF. The DNA for the CDR3 is TGCGCCAGCAGTTGGGACAGCCGGCAAGAGACCCAGTACTTC. The chain joins TRBV10-2 to TRBJ2-5; 7 bases fit TRBD1. The length of the CDR3 is 14 residues. The J segment lost 2 bases and the V segment lost 5 bases, leaving 5 bases of the junction unmatched. CDR1 is WSHSY and CDR2 is SAAADI in the germline V gene.

The rearrangement joins TRBV25-1 to TRBJ1-5; D might be TRBD1 (6 bases). CDR3 length equals 16 residues. Trimming took off 3 bases at V and 0 bases at J, with 12 bases between the two ends. CDR1 and CDR2 (germline): MGHDK, SYGVNS. The CDR3 DNA reads as TGTGCCAGCAGTGACGATCGACAGGTTAGCAATCAGCCCCAGCATTTT. Protein: CASSDDRQVSNQPQHF.

Regarding this clone: Other nucleotide sequences from this sample produce the same CDR3. The chain links TRBV27 to TRBJ2-3, with 7 positions matching TRBD1. Per the germline V gene, CDR1 is MNHEY and CDR2 is SMNVEV (reference sequence). The length of the CDR3 is 14 residues. The ends lost 5 bases at V and 0 bases at J; junction bases unmatched: 2. The CDR3 sequence: CASSRQGSTDTQYF. The CDR3 DNA sequence: TGTGCCAGCAGTCGACAGGGAAGCACAGATACGCAGTATTTT.

The rearrangement links TRBV5-1 to TRBJ1-1; D perhaps matches TRBD1 (6 bases). The CDR3 consists of 15 residues. Trimming removed 2 bases from V and 3 bases from J, with 14 bases in between. Germline CDR1 is SGHRS and CDR2 is YFSETQ. The CDR3 region is CASSLVAGDHTEAFF. In DNA form, the CDR3 reads TGCGCCAGCAGCTTAGTCGCAGGGGACCACACTGAAGCTTTCTTT.

This chain connects TRBV5-5 to TRBJ2-7; 9 bases fit TRBD2. The J segment lost 6 bases and the V segment lost 4 bases, leaving 11 bases of the junction unmatched. The CDR3 runs 15 residues. CDR1 is SGHKS and CDR2 is YYEKEE in the germline V gene (reference sequence). The CDR3 DNA reads TGTGCCAGCAGCATTATAGCGGGGGCTTTGGGCGAGCAGTACTTC. It specifies CASSIIAGALGEQYF.

The J gene is TRBJ2-7, the V gene TRBV19, with TRBD2 matching 13 bases. CDR3 length: 15 amino acids. Germline V gene sequence: CDR1 LNHDA, CDR2 SQIVND (reference sequence). Trimming took 5 bases from V and 2 from J; bases not matched to a gene: 3. The CDR3, as DNA: TGTGCCAGTAGTCGGACTAGCGGGAGCCCCTACGAGCAGTACTTC. This gives the protein CASSRTSGSPYEQYF.

V is TRBV30 and J is TRBJ2-1, with 14 positions matching TRBD2. Unmatched junction bases numbered 3, after V lost 0 bases and J lost 14 bases. Germline V lookup: CDR1 GTSNPN, CDR2 SVGIG (reference sequence). The CDR3 contains 13 residues. CDR3 protein: CAWSVSTSGGEFF. The CDR3 DNA follows: TGTGCCTGGAGTGTCTCGACTAGCGGGGGGGAGTTCTTC.

This clone occurred once. The chain employs TRBV29-1 and TRBJ1-1; no firm D call. CDR3 size: 12 residues. Per germline, CDR1 SQVTM and CDR2 ANQGSEA. V lost 4 bases to trimming and J lost 0 bases, with 6 bases between them. The CDR3 loop reads CSVGRLNTEAFF. CDR3 sequence (DNA): TGCAGCGTTGGCAGGCTGAACACTGAAGCTTTCTTT.

The chain has TRBV5-5 and TRBJ1-2; 8 bases align to TRBD1. The CDR3 runs to 13 residues. Germline V gene data show CDR1 as SGHKS and CDR2 as YYEKEE (reference sequence). The V and J ends lost 5 bases and 3 bases, in that order; junction bases with no gene match: 3. The CDR3 region is CASRMTGDYGYTF. The DNA for the CDR3 is TGTGCCAGCAGAATGACAGGGGACTATGGCTACACCTTC.

The chain couples TRBV10-3 to TRBJ2-2; 10 bases line up with TRBD1. CDR1 ENHRY and CDR2 SYGVKD come from the germline V gene. The ends lost 10 bases at V and 5 bases at J; junction bases unmatched: 10. This CDR3 is 15 amino acids long. CDR3 in DNA: TGTGCCACTTGTAGGGGACAGGGGAATACCGGGGAGCTGTTTTTT. Its protein product is CATCRGQGNTGELFF.